Shown below are 10 T cell receptor beta chains from a single sample sequenced in a study of T cell repertoires in cytomegalovirus infection. No antigen has been identified for these receptors. From the reads, TCRdb called clonotypes with MiXCR, one entry per CDR3 protein. The top ten clones hold about 48% of a sample with a few hundred thousand distinct CDR3 sequences, 35% to 50% of them seen once. The sequencing here drew on cultured PBMCs, taken from culture after CMV antigen stimulation. The receptors stem from a human donor in good health (CMV status not recorded). Some clones in this sample may be carry-over from other donors' samples.

This sequence joins TRBV6-2 or TRBV6-3 and TRBJ2-7; TRBD2 agrees at 8 bases. V shed 6 bases, J shed 2 bases, and the junction held 12 bases outside the gene matches. Germline values: CDR1 MNHEY, CDR2 SVGEGT. The CDR3 runs to 16 residues. This CDR3 is CASRPVTSVLPYEQYF. The CDR3 DNA reads TGTGCCAGCAGACCCGTGACTAGCGTGCTCCCCTACGAGCAGTACTTC.

This chain connects TRBV6-5 to TRBJ2-7; 9 bases fit TRBD1. Germline V lookup: CDR1 MNHEY, CDR2 SVGAGI. This CDR3 contains 15 residues. J was trimmed by 3 bases and V by 6 bases; bases with no gene match: 9. For the CDR3, the DNA is TGTGCCAGCAGCCGGACAGGGGCGCAGGTCTACGAGCAGTACTTC. It translates to CASSRTGAQVYEQYF.

The chain links TRBV14 to TRBJ1-3; D unresolved. CDR1 and CDR2 (germline): SGHDN, FVKESK. The V end was cut by 1 base, the J end by 4 bases, with 8 bases between. CDR3 size: 14 residues. The CDR3 DNA sequence: TGTGCCAGCAGCCAAGGTTGGGCCGGAAACACCATATATTTT. Translating gives CASSQGWAGNTIYF.

The V gene is TRBV4-1, the J gene TRBJ1-6, with TRBD1 matching over 8 bases. V was clipped by 8 bases and J by 8 bases; unmatched bases: 8. CDR3 length: 14 residues. Germline V gives CDR1 MGHRA, CDR2 YSYEKL. The CDR3 coding sequence is TGCGCCAGCTCGGACAGGGTGACGGATTCACCCCTCCACTTT. It encodes CASSDRVTDSPLHF.

This rearrangement joins TRBV28 to TRBJ1-1, with D possibly TRBD1 on 6 matching bases. This CDR3 has 14 residues. The V and J ends lost 6 bases and 4 bases respectively, with 15 bases between them. The germline V gene has CDR1 MDHEN and CDR2 SYDVKM. For the CDR3, the DNA is TGTGCCAGCAGCTCCCACAGGGTCACCACTGAAGCTTTCTTT. Amino acid sequence: CASSSHRVTTEAFF.

The rearrangement joins TRBV20-1 to TRBJ2-1; TRBD1 matches at 8 bases. The length of the CDR3 is 14 residues. The trim removed 8 bases at V and 6 bases at J, leaving 12 bases unmatched. Germline loops: CDR1 DFQATT, CDR2 SNEGSKA (reference sequence). The CDR3 here is CSCVGQGRFNEQFF. The CDR3 bases are TGCAGTTGTGTTGGACAGGGACGGTTCAATGAGCAGTTCTTC.

This sequence joins TRBV4-2 and TRBJ2-5; 11 bases are shared with TRBD2. CDR1 is LGHNA, CDR2 YNFKEQ, per germline. This CDR3 is built from 19 residues. V shed 0 bases and J 5 bases; nucleotides not matched to a gene: 14. Here the CDR3 reads CASSQDLQGSGRAGETQYF. The CDR3 DNA reads TGTGCCAGCAGCCAAGACCTTCAAGGTAGCGGGAGGGCCGGCGAGACCCAGTACTTC.

There are a few counts of this clonotype. The chain carries TRBV11-2 and TRBJ2-7; 8 bases line up with TRBD2. V dropped 1 base and J dropped 0; count of bases not matched to a gene: 11. CDR1 is SGHAT and CDR2 is FQNNGV in the germline V gene. The CDR3 has 18 amino acids. CDR3 protein: CASSLGTSLLMSSYEQYF. Here the CDR3 DNA reads TGTGCCAGCAGCTTAGGGACTAGCCTCCTCATGAGCTCCTACGAGCAGTACTTC.

The V call is TRBV7-9, the J call TRBJ2-2; no clear D. CDR3 length equals 17 residues. Germline-derived CDR1 and CDR2 are SEHNR and FQNEAQ (reference sequence). V dropped 5 bases and J dropped 0 bases, with 16 bases sitting between them. The DNA of the CDR3 is TGTGCCAGCAGCCCCGTAGGTAGCCTTCCGAACACCGGGGAGCTGTTTTTT. This translates into CASSPVGSLPNTGELFF.

This chain joins TRBV7-9 and TRBJ2-3, with D maybe TRBD1 (5 bases). The germline V gene has CDR1 SEHNR and CDR2 FQNEAQ (reference sequence). The V end lost 5 bases, the J end lost 2 bases, and 14 bases lay between the germline ends. The length of the CDR3 is 15 residues. In DNA form, the CDR3 reads TGTGCCAGCAGCCTGGGGCTAGTGAACACAGATACGCAGTATTTT. Residues: CASSLGLVNTDTQYF.